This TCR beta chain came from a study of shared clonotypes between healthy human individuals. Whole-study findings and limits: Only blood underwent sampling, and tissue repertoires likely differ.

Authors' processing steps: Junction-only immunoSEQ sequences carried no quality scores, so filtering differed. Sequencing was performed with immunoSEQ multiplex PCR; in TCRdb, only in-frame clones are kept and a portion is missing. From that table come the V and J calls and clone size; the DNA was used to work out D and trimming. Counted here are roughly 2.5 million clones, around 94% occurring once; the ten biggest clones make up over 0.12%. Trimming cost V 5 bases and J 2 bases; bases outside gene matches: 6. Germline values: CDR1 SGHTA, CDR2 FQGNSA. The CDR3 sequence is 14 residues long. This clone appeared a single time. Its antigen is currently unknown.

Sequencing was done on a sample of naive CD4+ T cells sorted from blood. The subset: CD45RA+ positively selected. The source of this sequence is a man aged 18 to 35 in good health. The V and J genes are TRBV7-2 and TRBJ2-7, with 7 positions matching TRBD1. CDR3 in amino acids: CASSQQGSPYEQYF. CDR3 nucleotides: TGTGCCAGCAGCCAACAGGGGTCCCCCTACGAGCAGTACTTC.